This T cell receptor (beta chain) was observed in a study of immune evolution from preneoplasia to lung adenocarcinoma. The assay was immunoSEQ multiplex PCR, and TCRdb's table has in-frame clones only and misses some. Here the sample spans a few thousand clones, about 85% being singletons. CDR1 is SEHNR and CDR2 is FQNEAQ in the germline V gene (reference sequence). CDR3 length equals 13 residues. Trimming took off 3 bases at V and 4 bases at J, with 6 bases between the two ends. V usage is TRBV7-9 and J usage is TRBJ2-2; D remains unclear. The sample consisted of FFPE adjacent normal lung tissue. The clonotype was recovered from a person aged 70 to 85 with lung adenocarcinoma. Written as DNA, the CDR3 is TGTGCCAGCAGCTTTGTGGGCACCGGGGAGCTGTTTTTT. Amino acids: CASSFVGTGELFF.